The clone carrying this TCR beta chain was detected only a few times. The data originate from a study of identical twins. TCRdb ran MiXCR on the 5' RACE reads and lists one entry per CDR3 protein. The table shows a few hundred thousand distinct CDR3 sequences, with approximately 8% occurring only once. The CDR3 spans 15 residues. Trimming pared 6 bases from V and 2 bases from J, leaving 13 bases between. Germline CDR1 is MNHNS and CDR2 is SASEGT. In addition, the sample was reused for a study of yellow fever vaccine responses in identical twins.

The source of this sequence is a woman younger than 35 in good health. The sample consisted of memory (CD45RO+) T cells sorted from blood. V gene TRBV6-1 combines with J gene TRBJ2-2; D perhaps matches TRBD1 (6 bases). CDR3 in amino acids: CASRAGDVNTGELFF. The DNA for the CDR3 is TGTGCCAGCAGGGCAGGGGACGTTAACACCGGGGAGCTGTTTTTT.